Listed below are T cell receptor beta chains from one sample, sequenced in a study of identical twins. MiXCR, applied by TCRdb to the 5' RACE reads, yields one record per CDR3 protein. This table holds around 1.7 million distinct CDR3 sequences, around 33% found once. The source material was cord blood. These receptors were taken from a newborn girl in good health. The CDR3 runs from the conserved cysteine through the conserved F or W. A D gene is named only where the DNA matches it firmly. Size tells how often a clone was seen (once, few, many) or the class of an expanded clone, and some rows leave it out.

clone_size	j_call	v_call	d_call	cdr3_nt	cdr3_aa
-	TRBJ2-1	TRBV5-1	-	TGCGCCAGCAGCTCGATCCGGGACTCCTACAATGAGCAGTTCTTC	CASSSIRDSYNEQFF
-	TRBJ2-5	TRBV28	-	TGTGCCAGCAGTTTCCTCGTAGAGACCCAGTACTTC	CASSFLVETQYF
-	TRBJ1-2	TRBV27	TRBD1	TGTGCCAGCAGTCCAAACTTGGGACAGGTGGTAGGAGGCTACACCTTC	CASSPNLGQVVGGYTF
once	TRBJ1-6	TRBV12-1	-	TGTGCCAGCAGACCGAGGCAGCGGTCTGGGAACTCACCCCTCCACTTT	CASRPRQRSGNSPLHF
few	TRBJ2-5	TRBV20-1	TRBD2	TGCAGTGCTAGTCCGGGACTAGCGGGACAAGAGACCCAGTACTTC	CSASPGLAGQETQYF
many	TRBJ2-3	TRBV10-3	TRBD2	TGTGCCATCAGTGAGTCGGTAGCGGGGACAGATACGCAGTATTTT	CAISESVAGTDTQYF
few	TRBJ2-1	TRBV10-3	TRBD1	TGTGCCATCAGCTCCGGGACAGGGAGCTCCTACAATGAGCAGTTCTTC	CAISSGTGSSYNEQFF
few	TRBJ2-4	TRBV6-6	-	TGTGCCAGCAGTCTCTGGGGACACGCCATTAGCATTCAGTACTTC	CASSLWGHAISIQYF
-	TRBJ2-5	TRBV28	-	TGTGCCAGCAGTTTGAATCGACCCACCCAGTACTTC	CASSLNRPTQYF
once	TRBJ2-2	TRBV7-9	-	TGTGCCAGCAGCCCGAAAGGGATATACACCGGGGAGCTGTTTTTT	CASSPKGIYTGELFF
-	TRBJ2-6	TRBV5-6	-	TGTGCCAGCACCTTATCGGTAACTGGGGCCAACGTCCTGACTTTC	CASTLSVTGANVLTF
-	TRBJ1-1	TRBV28	-	TGTGCCAGCAGTTTGGTATCGGGGATGAACACTGAAGCTTTCTTT	CASSLVSGMNTEAFF
few	TRBJ1-1	TRBV6-5	-	TGTGCCAGCAGTATGAGGGTAGGGGGAACTGAAGCTTTCTTT	CASSMRVGGTEAFF
-	TRBJ1-1	TRBV20-1	-	TGCAGTGCTAGAGAGGCAGCGAACACTGAAGCTTTCTTT	CSAREAANTEAFF
few	TRBJ2-5	TRBV12-3/TRBV12-4	-	TGTGCCAGCAGTTCCTTAACCACCCAGTACTTC	CASSSLTTQYF
-	TRBJ2-1	TRBV12-5	TRBD1	TGTGCTAGTGGTTTGGTTACCGGGACAGTCCCTTTAAACAATGAGCAGTTCTTC	CASGLVTGTVPLNNEQFF
-	TRBJ2-7	TRBV10-3	-	TGTGCCATCAGTGAGTCGGGACGGTCCTACGAGCAGTACTTC	CAISESGRSYEQYF